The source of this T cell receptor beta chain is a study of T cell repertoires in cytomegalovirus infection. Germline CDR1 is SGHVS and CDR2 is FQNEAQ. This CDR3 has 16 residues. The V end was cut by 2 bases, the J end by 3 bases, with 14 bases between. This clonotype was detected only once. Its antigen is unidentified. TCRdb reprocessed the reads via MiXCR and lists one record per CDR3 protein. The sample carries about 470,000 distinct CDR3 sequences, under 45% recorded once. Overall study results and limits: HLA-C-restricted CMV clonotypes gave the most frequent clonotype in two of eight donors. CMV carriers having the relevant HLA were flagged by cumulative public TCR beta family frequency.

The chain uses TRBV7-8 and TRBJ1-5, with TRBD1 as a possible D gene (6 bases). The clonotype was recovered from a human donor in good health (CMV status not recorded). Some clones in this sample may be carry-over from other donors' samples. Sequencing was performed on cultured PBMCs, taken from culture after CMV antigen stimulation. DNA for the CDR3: TGTGCCAGCAGCTTAAAGGGGGACATTGTCAATCAGCCCCAGCATTTT. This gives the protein CASSLKGDIVNQPQHF. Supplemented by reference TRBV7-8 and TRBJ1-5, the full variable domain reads GAGVSQSPRYKVAKRGQDVALRCDPISGHVSLFWYQQALGQGPEFLTYFQNEAQLDKSGLPSDRFFAERPEGSVSTLKIQRTQQEDSAVYLCASSLKGDIVNQPQHFGDGTRLSIL.